This is a list of T cell receptor beta chains from one sample in a study of PD-L1 blockade in urothelial cancer. Only in-frame clones appear in the TCRdb table, and some are missing; sequencing was by immunoSEQ multiplex PCR. The table includes tens of thousands of clones, around 88% detected once. Sequences were derived from PBMCs, sampled around atezolizumab (anti-PD-L1) treatment. The receptors derive from a woman between 55 and 75 years old with urothelial cancer. CDR3s include the opening cysteine and the closing phenylalanine or tryptophan. The D gene is left open where the match is weak. Expanded clones are given a class, and other clones once, few, many or no size at all.

size | J | D | V | DNA | CDR3
- | TRBJ2-3 | - | TRBV5-6 | TGTGCCAGCAGCTTGGCCGCCGGAGATACGCAGTATTTT | CASSLAAGDTQYF
once | TRBJ2-3 | - | TRBV10-3 | TGTGCCACCGAGGATCCCACAGATACGCAGTATTTT | CATEDPTDTQYF
- | TRBJ1-2 | TRBD1 | TRBV7-2 | TGTGCCAGCAGCTTAGCAAGGGGGCCTGGCTACACCTTC | CASSLARGPGYTF
- | TRBJ2-1 | TRBD1 | TRBV11-2 | TGTGCCAGCAGCCCTCGGGACAGGAGATTTAACAATGAGCAGTTCTTC | CASSPRDRRFNNEQFF
- | TRBJ2-7 | - | TRBV25-1 | TGTGCCAGCAGTGAATTCATCGAGCAGTACTTC | CASSEFIEQYF
few | TRBJ2-5 | TRBD2 | TRBV18 | TGTGCCAGCTCACCACTAGCGGGGAAACAAGAGACCCAGTACTTC | CASSPLAGKQETQYF
- | TRBJ1-1 | - | TRBV7-2 | TGTGCCAGCAGGAAACAGTTAATGAACACTGAAGCTTTCTTT | CASRKQLMNTEAFF
few | TRBJ2-7 | TRBD2 | TRBV5-1 | TGCGCCAGCAGCTTGTTCGAGCGGGGGGCCTACGAGCAGTACTTC | CASSLFERGAYEQYF
- | TRBJ2-5 | - | TRBV5-1 | TGCGCCAGCAGCTTGGTATCGGAGACCCAGTACTTC | CASSLVSETQYF
- | TRBJ1-3 | - | TRBV18 | TGTGCCAGCTCACCCTCAGGGACTGGAAACACCATATATTTT | CASSPSGTGNTIYF
few | TRBJ1-3 | - | TRBV27 | TGTGCCAGCAGTTTACGGAGGGCGCCTGGAAACACCATATATTTT | CASSLRRAPGNTIYF
- | TRBJ2-1 | TRBD2 | TRBV13 | TGTGCCAGCAACCCCCGGGGACTAGCGGCCTACAATGAGCAGTTCTTC | CASNPRGLAAYNEQFF
few | TRBJ1-1 | - | TRBV7-9 | TGTGCCAGCAGCTTAGGTTCGGAGGGGACGGACACTGAAGCTTTCTTT | CASSLGSEGTDTEAFF
once | TRBJ2-2 | TRBD1 | TRBV7-9 | TGTGCCAGCAGCTTACGCCCAGACAGGGCCGGGGAGCTGTTTTTT | CASSLRPDRAGELFF
- | TRBJ2-3 | - | TRBV9 | TGTGCCAGCAGCGTTTGGGGTAGCGGCACAGATACGCAGTATTTT | CASSVWGSGTDTQYF
few | TRBJ1-2 | - | TRBV5-4 | TGTGCCAGCAGCTTGAGGGGAATGGGTGGCTACACCTTC | CASSLRGMGGYTF
few | TRBJ2-7 | TRBD2 | TRBV6-5 | TGTGCCAGCAGTGGGAGCGGGAGCGGCTCCTACGAGCAGTACTTC | CASSGSGSGSYEQYF
- | TRBJ2-1 | - | TRBV15 | TGTGCCTCCGCTCCGGGACGGAGGAGGGATGAGCAGTTCTTC | CASAPGRRRDEQFF
- | TRBJ1-1 | TRBD1 | TRBV7-9 | TGTGCCAGCAGCTTAGGGACAGGGTTCGCCACTGAAGCTTTCTTT | CASSLGTGFATEAFF
- | TRBJ2-3 | TRBD2 | TRBV5-4 | TGTGCCAGCAGCAACCGCGGGAGGGACACAGATACGCAGTATTTT | CASSNRGRDTDTQYF
- | TRBJ1-6 | - | TRBV25-1 | TGTGCCAGCAGTGACCTCAGGAAAGATAATTCACCCCTCCACTTT | CASSDLRKDNSPLHF
once | TRBJ2-5 | - | TRBV29-1 | TGCAGCGCCCGGGGGAGCCCAGTAGTTCAAGAGACCCAGTACTTC | CSARGSPVVQETQYF
- | TRBJ2-1 | - | TRBV20-1 | TGCAGTGCTAGCCCCCTGAATGAGCAGTTCTTC | CSASPLNEQFF
- | TRBJ2-5 | TRBD2 | TRBV7-2 | TGTGCCAGCAGCCTGGGGGGGAGGGATTGGGAGACCCAGTACTTC | CASSLGGRDWETQYF
- | TRBJ1-1 | TRBD1 | TRBV28 | TGTGCCAGCAGTTTCCCCGAGGACAGGGCACTCTACGTCAACACTGAAGCTTTCTTT | CASSFPEDRALYVNTEAFF
once | TRBJ1-2 | - | TRBV7-9 | TGTGCCAGCAGCTTAGTGGAGGGCTTAATCTATGGCTACACCTTC | CASSLVEGLIYGYTF
- | TRBJ2-7 | - | TRBV29-1 | TGCAGCGCGGAGGGGGGGTCAGGCTACGAGCAGTACTTC | CSAEGGSGYEQYF
- | TRBJ2-1 | TRBD2 | TRBV7-3 | TGTGCCAGCGCCCCCCCGGGGGGAAATGAGCAGTTCTTC | CASAPPGGNEQFF
- | TRBJ2-1 | TRBD1 | TRBV14 | TGTGCCAGCAGACGGACAGGGAGTGGGAATGAGCAGTTCTTC | CASRRTGSGNEQFF
- | TRBJ2-5 | TRBD1 | TRBV7-3 | TGTGCCAGCAGCCAGGGGGCTAGTGGGGAGACCCAGTACTTC | CASSQGASGETQYF
- | TRBJ1-2 | TRBD1 | TRBV7-8 | TGTGCCAGCAGCTTATTTCGGACCCACAGGGGAGTTGGGGGCTACACCTTC | CASSLFRTHRGVGGYTF
- | TRBJ1-5 | TRBD1 | TRBV15 | TGTGCCACCAAGACCATTATTAGGGACAGATTCAATCAGCCCCAGCATTTT | CATKTIIRDRFNQPQHF
once | TRBJ2-1 | - | TRBV7-2 | TGTGCCAGCAGCTTAGGGGCTGGCTACAATGAGCAGTTCTTC | CASSLGAGYNEQFF